This T cell receptor beta chain stems from a study of T cell clonality in common variable immunodeficiency. General study findings and limits: Compared with healthy controls, CVID subjects showed increased TCRbeta clonality, mostly in about a third. Reportedly, TCR beta sequences from common variable immunodeficiency showed fewer deletions and N-nucleotide insertions.

This clone was counted ten times or more. The antigen remains undetermined. The junction departs from germline at one end; a sequencing error may be responsible. The CDR3 end lies 3 residues beyond the end of the read and is filled in from the germline J gene. Clones were read by immunoSEQ multiplex PCR, and TCRdb kept only the in-frame ones, dropping some. The sample offers tens of thousands of clones and no singletons, the top ten holding around 2.4%. No CVID subject was ill or on immunomodulatory drugs when sampled. Germline V CDR1 and CDR2: SSHAT, FNYEAQ (reference sequence). This CDR3 spans 14 amino acids.

The V gene is TRBV7-7, the J gene TRBJ1-1; 8 bases are a match to TRBD1. This TCR derives from a human donor with common variable immunodeficiency. The sample consisted of peripheral blood mononuclear cells. This chain's CDR3 is CASSLEGGTGEAFF. CDR3 DNA, as far as it was read: TGTGCTAGCAGCTTAGAGGGGGGGACAGGTGAA.